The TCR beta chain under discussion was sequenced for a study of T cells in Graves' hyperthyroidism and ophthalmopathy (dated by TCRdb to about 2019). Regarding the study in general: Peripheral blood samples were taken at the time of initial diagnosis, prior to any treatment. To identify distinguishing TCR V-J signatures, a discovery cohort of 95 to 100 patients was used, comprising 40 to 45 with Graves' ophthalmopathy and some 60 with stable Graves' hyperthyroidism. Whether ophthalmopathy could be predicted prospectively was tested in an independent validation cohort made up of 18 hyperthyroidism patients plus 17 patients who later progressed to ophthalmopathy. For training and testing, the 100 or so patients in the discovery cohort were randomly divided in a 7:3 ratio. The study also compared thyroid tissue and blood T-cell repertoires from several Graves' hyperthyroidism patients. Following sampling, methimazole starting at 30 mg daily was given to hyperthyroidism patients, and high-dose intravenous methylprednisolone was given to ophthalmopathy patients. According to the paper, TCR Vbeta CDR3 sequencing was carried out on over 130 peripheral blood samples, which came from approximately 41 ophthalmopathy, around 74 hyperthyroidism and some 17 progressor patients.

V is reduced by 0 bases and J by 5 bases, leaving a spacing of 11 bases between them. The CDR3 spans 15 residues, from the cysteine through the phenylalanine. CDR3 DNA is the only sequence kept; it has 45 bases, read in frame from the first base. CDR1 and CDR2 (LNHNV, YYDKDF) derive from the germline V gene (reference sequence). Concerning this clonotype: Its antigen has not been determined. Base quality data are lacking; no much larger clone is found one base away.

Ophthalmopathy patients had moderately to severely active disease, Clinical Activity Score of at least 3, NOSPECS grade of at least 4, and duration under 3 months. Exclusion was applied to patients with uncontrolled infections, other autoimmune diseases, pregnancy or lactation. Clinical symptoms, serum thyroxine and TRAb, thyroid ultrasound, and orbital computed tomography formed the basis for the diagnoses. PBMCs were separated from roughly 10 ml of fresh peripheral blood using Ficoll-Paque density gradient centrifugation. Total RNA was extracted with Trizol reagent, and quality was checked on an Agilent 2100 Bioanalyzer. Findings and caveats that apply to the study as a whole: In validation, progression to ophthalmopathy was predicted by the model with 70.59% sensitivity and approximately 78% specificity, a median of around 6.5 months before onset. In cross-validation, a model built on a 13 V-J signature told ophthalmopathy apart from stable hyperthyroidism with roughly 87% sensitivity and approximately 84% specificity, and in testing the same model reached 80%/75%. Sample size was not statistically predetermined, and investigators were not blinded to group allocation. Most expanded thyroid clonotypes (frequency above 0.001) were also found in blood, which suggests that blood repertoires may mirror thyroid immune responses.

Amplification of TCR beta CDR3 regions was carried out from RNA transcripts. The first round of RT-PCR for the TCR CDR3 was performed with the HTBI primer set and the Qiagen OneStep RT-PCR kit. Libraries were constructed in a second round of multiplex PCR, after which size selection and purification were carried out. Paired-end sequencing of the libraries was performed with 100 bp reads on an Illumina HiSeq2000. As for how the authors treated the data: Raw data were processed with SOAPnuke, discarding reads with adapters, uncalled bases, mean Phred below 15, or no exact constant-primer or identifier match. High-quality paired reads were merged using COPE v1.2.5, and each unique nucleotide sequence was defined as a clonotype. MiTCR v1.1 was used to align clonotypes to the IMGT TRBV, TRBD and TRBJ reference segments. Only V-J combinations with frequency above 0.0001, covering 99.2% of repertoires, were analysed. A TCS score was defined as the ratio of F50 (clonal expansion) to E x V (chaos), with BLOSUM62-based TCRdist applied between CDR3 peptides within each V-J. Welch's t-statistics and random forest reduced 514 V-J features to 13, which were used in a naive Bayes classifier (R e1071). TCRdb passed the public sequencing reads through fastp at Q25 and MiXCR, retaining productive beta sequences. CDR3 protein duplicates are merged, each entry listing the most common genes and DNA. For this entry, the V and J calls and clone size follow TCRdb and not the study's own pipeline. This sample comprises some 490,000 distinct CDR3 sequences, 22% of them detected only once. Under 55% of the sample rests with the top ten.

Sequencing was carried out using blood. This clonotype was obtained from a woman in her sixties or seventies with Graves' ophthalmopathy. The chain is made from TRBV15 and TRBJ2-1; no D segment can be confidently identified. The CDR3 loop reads CATSRDPLGNNEQFF. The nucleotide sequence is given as TGTGCCACCAGCAGAGATCCCCTAGGGAACAATGAGCAGTTCTTC.